This passage covers 9 T cell receptor beta chains from one sample sequenced in a study of blood T cell repertoires in COVID-19. Data came from immunoSEQ multiplex PCR; TCRdb stores just in-frame clones and leaves some out. The table lists about 210,000 clones, around 86% of them singletons, with 3% to 4.5% in the top ten. Sample: PBMCs or T cells enriched from blood (not recorded which). The origin of the receptors is a woman between 40 and 55 years old with acute COVID-19.

V and J are TRBV28 and TRBJ2-7; D is perhaps TRBD1 (6 bases). V lost 6 bases, J lost 2 bases, and 11 bases lay in between. The V gene's germline CDR1 is MDHEN and CDR2 SYDVKM. CDR3 length equals 13 residues. This CDR3 reads CASSLDRAYEQYF. The CDR3 nucleotides read TGTGCCAGCAGCTTGGACAGAGCCTACGAGCAGTACTTC.

This chain uses TRBV27 with TRBJ1-2; D call uncertain. Trimming shortened V by 0 bases and J by 8 bases, and 10 bases separated the two germline ends. This CDR3 is 13 amino acids long. Germline assignment: CDR1 MNHEY and CDR2 SMNVEV (reference sequence). CDR3 nucleotides: TGTGCCAGCAGTTTATCTTCGGTACGGGGCTACACCTTC. This gives the protein CASSLSSVRGYTF.

This clone was detected only a few times. The gene calls are TRBV7-9 and TRBJ2-1, with 7 bases identical to TRBD1. Per the germline V gene, CDR1 is SEHNR and CDR2 is FQNEAQ (reference sequence). This CDR3 spans 17 amino acids. J lost 4 bases, V lost 2 bases, and 11 bases had no gene match. CDR3 in DNA: TGTGCCAGCAGCTTACCACCTACAGGGGAAGGATACAATGAGCAGTTCTTC. Its translation: CASSLPPTGEGYNEQFF.

The chain is built from TRBV7-2 and TRBJ1-5; D is unclear. Germline CDR1 and CDR2: SGHTA and FQGNSA. The CDR3 length is 16 residues. The V end lost 1 base, the J end lost 9 bases, and 19 bases lay between the germline ends. CDR3 residues: CASSLEGGLTSLPQHF. CDR3 DNA: TGTGCCAGCAGCTTAGAGGGCGGACTGACCTCTTTGCCCCAGCATTTT.

The chain carries TRBV7-3 and TRBJ1-1; the D gene is possibly TRBD1 (5 bases). The V gene's germline CDR1 is SGHTA and CDR2 FQGTGA. The CDR3 contains 16 residues. V lost 3 bases to trimming and J lost 0 bases, with 14 bases between them. The CDR3 nucleotides are TGTGCCAGCAGCTTGCAAGGGAGGGGAATGAACACTGAAGCTTTCTTT. Translating it yields CASSLQGRGMNTEAFF.

This rearrangement joins TRBV5-1 to TRBJ2-5, with D perhaps matching TRBD1 (5 bases). CDR3 length: 13 amino acids. Germline CDR1 and CDR2: SGHRS and YFSETQ. The V and J ends lost 4 bases and 1 base respectively, with 8 bases between them. CDR3: CASSQGFQETQYF. The CDR3 DNA follows: TGCGCCAGCAGCCAGGGCTTCCAAGAGACCCAGTACTTC.

The chain is built from TRBV28 and TRBJ1-2; 8 bases are a match to TRBD1. From germline, CDR1 is MDHEN and CDR2 SYDVKM. V trimming: 8 bases; J trimming: 4 bases; junction bases outside the gene matches: 9. The CDR3 totals 14 residues. For the CDR3, the DNA is TGTGCCAGCGTAACGGGAGACAGGGGCTATGGCTACACCTTC. Residues: CASVTGDRGYGYTF.

This clone was picked up a small number of times. This sequence joins TRBV28 and TRBJ1-3; D is possibly TRBD1 (6 bases). This CDR3 contains 14 residues. Germline V gene data show CDR1 as MDHEN and CDR2 as SYDVKM. V lost 2 bases, J lost 4 bases, and 9 bases lay in between. This CDR3 is CASSLPGEGNTIYF. The CDR3 DNA sequence: TGTGCCAGCAGTTTACCAGGGGAAGGAAACACCATATATTTT.

This rearrangement joins TRBV27 to TRBJ1-1, with 10 bases that match TRBD1. J gave up 4 bases and V 5 bases, and 4 bases lay outside the gene matches. Germline values: CDR1 MNHEY, CDR2 SMNVEV (reference sequence). This CDR3 is built from 14 residues. The DNA of the CDR3 is TGTGCCAGCAGTGCTTGGACAGGGGGCACTGAAGCTTTCTTT. This encodes CASSAWTGGTEAFF.